The 20 T cell receptor beta chains below come from one sample, sequenced in a study of T cells after yellow fever vaccination. TCRdb itself ran the 5' RACE reads through MiXCR, one entry per CDR3 protein. Among 300,000 to 400,000 distinct CDR3 sequences listed, roughly 8% were seen once. Sequenced here: PBMCs, sampled roughly 47 days after the first yellow fever vaccination. The receptors were gathered from a man aged 18 to 30 who received the YFV17D yellow fever vaccine.

This clonotype was detected only a few times. The chain joins TRBV7-2 to TRBJ1-2; D is unresolved. The CDR3 spans 16 residues. The germline V gene has CDR1 SGHTA and CDR2 FQGNSA. V was shortened by 4 bases and J by 4 bases, with 19 bases between the two germline ends. This CDR3 is CASSSGSQPNLYGYTF. The CDR3 DNA reads as TGTGCCAGCAGCTCGGGGTCCCAACCCAACCTCTATGGCTACACCTTC. The full variable domain, its missing parts supplied by reference TRBV7-2 and TRBJ1-2, is GAGVSQSPSNKVTEKGKDVELRCDPISGHTALYWYRQSLGQGLEFLIYFQGNSAPDKSGLPSDRFSAERTGGSVSTLTIQRTQQEDSAVYLCASSSGSQPNLYGYTFGSGTRLTVV.

The chain uses TRBV7-2 and TRBJ2-5, with D possibly matching TRBD2 (6 bases). The CDR3 is made up of 13 amino acids. With 7 bases removed from V and 7 bases from J, the gap between germline ends came to 16 bases. Germline V gene data show CDR1 as SGHTA and CDR2 as FQGNSA. The CDR3 DNA reads TGTGCCAGCACCATACAGGAGGGAGGGACCCAGTACTTC. This translates into CASTIQEGGTQYF.

This clonotype was observed a few times. The chain has TRBV12-5 and TRBJ2-1; a possible D gene is TRBD1 (6 bases). The CDR3 contains 14 residues. CDR1 and CDR2 from the germline V gene are LGHNT and FRNRAP. Trimming took off 5 bases at V and 4 bases at J, with 12 bases between the two ends. This CDR3 is CASGPGTGYNEQFF. CDR3 coding DNA: TGTGCTAGTGGTCCCGGTACAGGGTACAATGAGCAGTTCTTC.

This rearrangement joins TRBV18 to TRBJ1-5; 9 nucleotides line up with TRBD1. The CDR3 covers 15 residues. The J segment lost 1 base and the V segment lost 6 bases, leaving 4 bases of the junction unmatched. Germline CDR1 is KGHSH and CDR2 is LQKENI. In DNA form, the CDR3 reads TGTGCCAGCTCGGGACAGGGTTTCAGCAATCAGCCCCAGCATTTT. Translating gives CASSGQGFSNQPQHF. The complete variable domain, with remaining parts taken from reference TRBV18 and TRBJ1-5, reads NAGVMQNPRHLVRRRGQEARLRCSPMKGHSHVYWYRQLPEEGLKFMVYLQKENIIDESGMPKERFSAEFPKEGPSILRIQQVVRGDSAAYFCASSGQGFSNQPQHFGDGTRLSIL.

This clonotype was observed many times. This chain links TRBV5-1 with TRBJ2-2; 7 bases agree with TRBD1. The CDR3 is made up of 16 amino acids. Trimming at V came to 0 bases and at J to 0 bases, leaving 2 bases not matched to a gene. Germline assignment: CDR1 SGHRS and CDR2 YFSETQ. The CDR3 is CASSLAGTANTGELFF. The CDR3 DNA sequence: TGCGCCAGCAGCTTGGCTGGGACAGCGAACACCGGGGAGCTGTTTTTT.

The CDR3 DNA reads TGTGCCAGCAGCACCTGGGGGGGGAACGAGCAGTACGTC. This codes for CASSTWGGNEQYV. The rearrangement uses TRBV5-5 and TRBJ2-7; 7 bases are a match to TRBD2. The V gene's germline CDR1 is SGHKS and CDR2 YYEKEE (reference sequence). The CDR3 consists of 13 residues. The trim removed 4 bases at V and 5 bases at J, leaving 6 bases unmatched.

This clonotype has at least ten counts. The CDR3 DNA sequence: TGTGCCAGCACCCTGGACAAACTTAATGAAAAACTGTTTTTT. It yields the protein CASTLDKLNEKLFF. The chain has TRBV28 and TRBJ1-4; D might be TRBD1 (5 bases). Per germline, CDR1 MDHEN and CDR2 SYDVKM. This CDR3 contains 14 residues. V was pared by 7 bases and J by 4 bases, with 13 bases between. Drawing the rest from reference TRBV28 and TRBJ1-4, the complete variable domain is DVKVTQSSRYLVKRTGEKVFLECVQDMDHENMFWYRQDPGLGLRLIYFSYDVKMKEKGDIPEGYSVSREKKERFSLILESASTNQTSMYLCASTLDKLNEKLFFGSGTQLSVL.

This chain joins TRBV20-1 and TRBJ2-1; D tentatively fits TRBD1 or TRBD2 (5 bases each). V was pared by 5 bases and J by 5 bases, with 19 bases between. The V gene's germline CDR1 is DFQATT and CDR2 SNEGSKA (reference sequence). The CDR3 contains 15 residues. The CDR3 DNA is TGCAGTGCTGAAACCACAGAGGGGTTCCACAATGAGCAGTTCTTC. This gives the protein CSAETTEGFHNEQFF.

The V and J genes are TRBV20-1 and TRBJ1-6; no reliable D call. Looked up from germline, CDR1 is DFQATT and CDR2 is SNEGSKA (reference sequence). This CDR3 comprises 14 residues. V dropped 6 bases and J dropped 3 bases, with 12 bases sitting between them. The CDR3 bases are TGCAGTGCCGGGGAGGACCTCTATAATTCACCCCTCCACTTT. This gives the protein CSAGEDLYNSPLHF.

This clonotype was recorded many times. Written as DNA, the CDR3 is TGTGCCAGCAGCTCCAGATCCACCGGGGAGCTGTTTTTT. It encodes CASSSRSTGELFF. The chain has TRBV7-9 and TRBJ2-2; D gene ambiguous. Germline V gene data show CDR1 as SEHNR and CDR2 as FQNEAQ (reference sequence). The CDR3 loop spans 13 amino acids. The V end was cut by 4 bases, the J end by 4 bases, with 7 bases between.

The chain is built from TRBV19 and TRBJ2-7; the match to TRBD1 covers 7 bases. V was clipped by 3 bases and J by 0 bases; unmatched bases: 8. Germline lookup yields CDR1 LNHDA and CDR2 SQIVND (reference sequence). This CDR3 comprises 16 residues. As DNA, the CDR3 is TGTGCCAGTAGTATGTCTGACAGGGAGAGCTCCTACGAGCAGTACTTC. Residues: CASSMSDRESSYEQYF.

This clonotype has more than one count but fewer than ten. This rearrangement joins TRBV9 to TRBJ1-1, with TRBD1 identical over 8 bases. CDR1 SGDLS and CDR2 YYNGEE come from the germline V gene. This CDR3 has 15 amino acids. J lost 11 bases, V lost 3 bases, and 15 bases had no gene match. Here the CDR3 DNA reads TGTGCCAGCAGCGAAGGGGTGGGCAGGGGGCTTAAGGCTTTCTTT. Its translation is CASSEGVGRGLKAFF.

This clonotype was seen at least ten times. V is TRBV7-8 and J is TRBJ1-5; tentative D call: TRBD1 (5 bases). Germline V CDR1 and CDR2: SGHVS, FQNEAQ. Trimming pared 3 bases from V and 7 bases from J, leaving 13 bases between. The length of the CDR3 is 14 residues. The CDR3 loop is CASSLPGRAQPQHF. DNA of the CDR3: TGTGCCAGCAGCTTGCCAGGGAGGGCCCAGCCCCAGCATTTT.

About this clonotype: Given a much more abundant clone one base away, this may be a read error. The V and J genes are TRBV6-5 and TRBJ2-7, with D possibly being TRBD1 (6 bases). V lost 2 bases and J 5 bases, leaving 13 bases between the germline ends. Germline V gives CDR1 MNHEY, CDR2 SVGAGI. The CDR3 has 14 residues. As DNA, the CDR3 is TGTGCCAGCAGTTACGGCAGGGGTCCCAACGAGCAGTACTTC. Amino acid sequence: CASSYGRGPNEQYF.

This clonotype was seen a few times. The chain is built from TRBV5-4 and TRBJ1-1; weak D call: TRBD1 (5 bases). This CDR3 has 13 residues. Trimming took off 1 base at V and 7 bases at J, with 11 bases between the two ends. Per germline, CDR1 SGHNT and CDR2 YYREEE (reference sequence). The CDR3 DNA sequence: TGTGCCAGCAGCTTGCCGGGGCGCGGTGAAGCTTTCTTT. It codes for CASSLPGRGEAFF.

This clonotype was recorded many times. The genes are TRBV18 and TRBJ2-5, with no clear D. The CDR3 is 13 amino acids. Per germline, CDR1 KGHSH and CDR2 LQKENI. V lost 3 bases, J lost 4 bases, and 9 bases lay in between. CDR3 coding DNA: TGTGCCAGCTCACCTACGGACGGAGAGACCCAGTACTTC. This codes for CASSPTDGETQYF.

This clonotype was seen more than once but under ten times. This chain connects TRBV7-2 to TRBJ2-1, with 7 bases lining up with TRBD1. CDR1 and CDR2 from the germline V gene are SGHTA and FQGNSA. V lost 2 bases, J lost 8 bases, and 9 bases stayed unmatched. The length of the CDR3 is 15 residues. CDR3 nucleotides: TGTGCCAGCAGCTTATTAGGGGGCAATTTTGATGAGCAGTTCTTC. Translating it yields CASSLLGGNFDEQFF.

V and J are TRBV18 and TRBJ2-1, with TRBD2 matching 10 bases. J gave up 7 bases and V 3 bases, and 9 bases lay outside the gene matches. The CDR3 spans 16 residues. The germline gives CDR1 KGHSH, CDR2 LQKENI. CDR3 nucleotides: TGTGCCAGCTCACCTCCGGGACTAGCGTCGAATAATGAGCAGTTCTTC. It is translated as CASSPPGLASNNEQFF.

J is TRBJ1-4 and V is TRBV4-3; weak D call: TRBD1 (5 bases). In germline, CDR1 is LGHNA, CDR2 YSLEER. There are 14 residues in the CDR3. V lost 4 bases to trimming and J lost 8 bases, with 14 bases between them. CDR3 amino acids: CASSRGQGWEKLFF. The CDR3 DNA follows: TGCGCCAGCAGCCGAGGACAAGGGTGGGAAAAACTGTTTTTT.

Only a few counts were recorded for this clonotype. This rearrangement joins TRBV12-3 or TRBV12-4 to TRBJ2-3; perhaps TRBD2 as D (5 bases). Trimming took off 6 bases at V and 5 bases at J, with 15 bases between the two ends. CDR3 length equals 14 residues. Here the CDR3 DNA reads TGTGCCAGCAGCCCCATCCGGAGGCGAGATACGCAGTATTTT. Translation: CASSPIRRRDTQYF.